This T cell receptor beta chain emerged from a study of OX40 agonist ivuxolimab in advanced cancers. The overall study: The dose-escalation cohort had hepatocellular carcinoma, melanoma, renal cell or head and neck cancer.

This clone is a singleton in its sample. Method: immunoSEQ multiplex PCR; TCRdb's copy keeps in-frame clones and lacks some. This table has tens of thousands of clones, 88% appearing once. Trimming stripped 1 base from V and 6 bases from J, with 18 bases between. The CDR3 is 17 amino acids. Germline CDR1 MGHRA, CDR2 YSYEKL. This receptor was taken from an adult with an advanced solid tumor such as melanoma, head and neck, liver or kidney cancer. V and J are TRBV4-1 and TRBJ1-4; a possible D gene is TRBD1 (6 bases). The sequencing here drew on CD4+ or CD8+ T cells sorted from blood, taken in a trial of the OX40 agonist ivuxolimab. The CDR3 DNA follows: TGCGCCAGCAGCCAAGTGTCCGCAGGGGCGGGCGATGAAAAACTGTTTTTT. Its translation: CASSQVSAGAGDEKLFF.